One and the same sample provided the 31 T cell receptor beta chains below, sequenced in a study of Ad26.COV2.S vaccination and SARS-CoV-2 variants. TCRdb keeps only in-frame clones here, not all; method: immunoSEQ multiplex PCR. The table records hundreds of thousands of clones, roughly 90% of them present only once. Treatment meaning: around 19 received Ad26.COV2.S at low or high dose, single or two shots; about 5 received placebo; per-sample allocation not given. Samples came from day 63 after the first vaccine or placebo injection. Specimen: peripheral blood, collected in a trial of Ad26.COV2.S vaccine versus placebo. The receptors originated from a person aged 18 to 65 who received the Ad26.COV2.S COVID-19 vaccine or a placebo.

The chain is built from TRBV19 and TRBJ2-7, with 7 bases fitting TRBD1. The CDR3 contains 15 residues. V dropped 5 bases and J dropped 2; count of bases not matched to a gene: 9. Germline V gives CDR1 LNHDA, CDR2 SQIVND (reference sequence). CDR3 bases: TGTGCCAGTAGTTTACGGACAGGTTCGGCCTACGAGCAGTACTTC. It specifies CASSLRTGSAYEQYF.

J is TRBJ1-4 and V is TRBV10-3; a possible D gene is TRBD1 (5 bases). V was shortened by 4 bases and J by 8 bases, with 14 bases between the two germline ends. The CDR3 spans 14 residues. CDR1 and CDR2 from the germline V gene are ENHRY and SYGVKD. Here the CDR3 reads CAISAEKWGEKLFF. CDR3 sequence (DNA): TGTGCCATCAGTGCGGAAAAGTGGGGGGAAAAACTGTTTTTT.

The V gene is TRBV27, the J gene TRBJ1-1; no definite D call. The ends were cut back, 2 bases at V and 6 bases at J, with 16 bases in the middle. There are 15 residues in the CDR3. Per germline, CDR1 MNHEY and CDR2 SMNVEV (reference sequence). The CDR3 nucleotides are TGTGCCAGCAGTTTAGTAGGGTCACCTGGGGCTGAAGCTTTCTTT. Translated, it gives CASSLVGSPGAEAFF.

V usage is TRBV3-1 (or the pseudogene TRBV3-2) and J usage is TRBJ2-3, with 10 bases that match TRBD1. CDR3 length equals 15 residues. Germline CDR1 and CDR2: LGHDT and YNNKEL (reference sequence). V gave up 2 bases and J gave up 3 bases; unmatched junction bases: 2. The CDR3 spells CASSQRTGGTDTQYF. In nucleotides, the CDR3 is TGTGCCAGCAGCCAACGGACAGGGGGTACAGATACGCAGTATTTT.

This chain connects TRBV6-5 to TRBJ2-3; weak D call: TRBD2 (6 bases). The CDR3 sequence is 13 residues long. V was trimmed by 5 bases and J by 6 bases, leaving 12 bases between them. The germline V gene has CDR1 MNHEY and CDR2 SVGAGI. CDR3 sequence reads: CASSQQLADTQYF. CDR3 sequence (DNA): TGTGCCAGCAGTCAGCAACTAGCTGATACGCAGTATTTT.

V usage is TRBV11-3 and J usage is TRBJ2-1; D unclear. The CDR3 extends over 14 amino acids. Trimming shortened V by 0 bases and J by 3 bases, and 6 bases separated the two germline ends. Per germline, CDR1 SGHNT and CDR2 YENEEA. In DNA, the CDR3 is TGTGCCAGCAGCTTAGATCCGGTCTACAATGAGCAGTTCTTC. Translating gives CASSLDPVYNEQFF.

Worth noting for this clone: The same CDR3 arises from other DNA sequences in this sample as well. The chain employs TRBV15 and TRBJ1-5; TRBD1 might be the D (5 bases). This CDR3 spans 14 amino acids. The V and J ends lost 1 base and 2 bases respectively, with 6 bases between them. Germline values: CDR1 LNHNV, CDR2 YYDKDF (reference sequence). The CDR3 loop reads CATSRVGGNQPQHF. In DNA form, the CDR3 reads TGTGCCACCAGCAGAGTAGGGGGCAATCAGCCCCAGCATTTT. Variable domain in full (rest from reference TRBV15 and TRBJ1-5): DAMVIQNPRYQVTQFGKPVTLSCSQTLNHNVMYWYQQKSSQAPKLLFHYYDKDFNNEADTPDNFQSRRPNTSFCFLDIRSPGLGDTAMYLCATSRVGGNQPQHFGDGTRLSIL.

V usage is TRBV7-9 and J usage is TRBJ1-5, with a tentative D call TRBD1 (6 bases). From germline, CDR1 is SEHNR and CDR2 FQNEAQ (reference sequence). The CDR3 has 14 residues. The V and J ends lost 1 base and 6 bases respectively, with 10 bases between them. CDR3 sequence reads: CASSLGGGGQPQHF. The CDR3 DNA sequence: TGTGCCAGCAGCTTAGGGGGGGGCGGTCAGCCCCAGCATTTT.

V and J are TRBV2 and TRBJ2-1; D is possibly TRBD1 (6 bases). The V gene's germline CDR1 is SNHLY and CDR2 FYNNEI. The CDR3 is 14 residues long. Trimming took 1 base from V and 10 from J, leaving 14 bases between them. CDR3 sequence reads: CASSEVSVGTEQFF. For the CDR3, the DNA is TGTGCCAGCAGTGAAGTTAGTGTTGGGACAGAGCAGTTCTTC.

The V call is TRBV7-6, the J call TRBJ1-2, with TRBD1 identical over 8 bases. Germline-derived CDR1 and CDR2 are SGHVS and FNYEAQ. The CDR3 is 16 amino acids. Trimming at V came to 1 base and at J to 5 bases, leaving 9 bases not matched to a gene. CDR3 sequence: CASSLGRTGLGYGYTF. The CDR3 DNA reads as TGTGCCAGCAGCTTAGGTCGGACAGGGCTAGGATATGGCTACACCTTC.

The V and J genes are TRBV6-5 and TRBJ1-5; possible D gene TRBD1, 5 bases. The CDR3 is 11 amino acids. V shed 8 bases and J shed 6 bases, with 8 bases lying between them. Germline loops: CDR1 MNHEY, CDR2 SVGAGI. DNA of the CDR3: TGTGCCAGCGGGGGAGTTCAGCCCCAGCATTTT. The encoded protein is CASGGVQPQHF.

The chain joins TRBV7-8 to TRBJ2-5; TRBD1 might be the D (6 bases). V was cut by 3 bases and J by 5 bases, with 13 bases left in between. Germline V gives CDR1 SGHVS, CDR2 FQNEAQ. This CDR3 spans 14 amino acids. The CDR3 DNA reads as TGTGCCAGCAGCTTCCCCAGGGGTTTGGAGACCCAGTACTTC. It specifies CASSFPRGLETQYF.

The J gene is TRBJ1-6, the V gene TRBV6-5, with 7 positions matching TRBD1. The junction had 9 bases not matched to a gene; V was cut back by 0 bases and J by 10 bases. This CDR3 is built from 16 residues. CDR1 is MNHEY and CDR2 is SVGAGI in the germline V gene. CDR3 nucleotide sequence: TGTGCCAGCAGTTACTCGAGTGGGACAGCCAGATCACCCCTCCACTTT. Amino acid sequence: CASSYSSGTARSPLHF.

The chain employs TRBV6-5 and TRBJ1-6, with D possibly TRBD1 on 5 matching bases. This CDR3 is 15 amino acids long. Per germline, CDR1 MNHEY and CDR2 SVGAGI. Between the trimmed V and J ends, which lost 2 bases and 10 bases, there was a span of 15 bases. The CDR3 nucleotides read TGTGCCAGCAGTTACGGGACGGGGATGGGCTCACCCCTCCACTTT. It yields the protein CASSYGTGMGSPLHF.

To note about this clone: The same CDR3 can be traced to other DNA sequences in this sample. This sequence joins TRBV19 and TRBJ2-7; 7 bases line up with TRBD2. From germline, CDR1 is LNHDA and CDR2 SQIVND (reference sequence). This CDR3 has 12 residues. V was clipped by 4 bases and J by 4 bases; unmatched bases: 1. In nucleotides, the CDR3 is TGTGCCAGTAGTAGGGGGGGATACGAGCAGTACTTC. It is translated as CASSRGGYEQYF.

The chain is built from TRBV4-2 and TRBJ1-2, with D possibly TRBD1 on 5 matching bases. Trimming shortened V by 1 base and J by 1 base, and 10 bases separated the two germline ends. The V gene's germline CDR1 is LGHNA and CDR2 YNFKEQ. The CDR3 has 15 amino acids. The CDR3 sequence: CASSQGDPLNYGYTF. The CDR3 nucleotides read TGTGCCAGCAGCCAAGGGGACCCTCTTAACTATGGCTACACCTTC.

The chain carries TRBV4-3 and TRBJ2-2; D is ambiguous. The CDR3 is 14 residues long. Between the trimmed V and J ends, which lost 5 bases and 0 bases, there was a span of 7 bases. Per germline, CDR1 LGHNA and CDR2 YSLEER. This chain's CDR3 is CASSGHSNTGELFF. In DNA form, the CDR3 reads TGCGCCAGCAGCGGTCACTCGAACACCGGGGAGCTGTTTTTT.

The rearrangement joins TRBV2 to TRBJ1-5, with 7 positions matching TRBD1. V was clipped by 4 bases and J by 2 bases; unmatched bases: 8. The CDR3 runs to 16 residues. The V gene's germline CDR1 is SNHLY and CDR2 FYNNEI. CDR3 DNA sequence: TGTGCCAGCAGTGGGGACAGAGGGGCGGGCAATCAGCCCCAGCATTTT. It codes for CASSGDRGAGNQPQHF.

This chain joins TRBV7-9 and TRBJ1-2; TRBD1 aligns across 7 bases. Germline lookup yields CDR1 SEHNR and CDR2 FQNEAQ (reference sequence). The CDR3 totals 14 residues. V shed 3 bases, J shed 5 bases, and the junction held 6 bases outside the gene matches. The CDR3 is CASSLTGKGYGYTF. CDR3 nucleotide sequence: TGTGCCAGCAGCTTGACAGGGAAGGGGTATGGCTACACCTTC.

This chain connects TRBV19 to TRBJ1-6; TRBD1 matches 11 bases. This CDR3 contains 15 residues. V lost 5 bases, J lost 9 bases, and 6 bases stayed unmatched. Per germline, CDR1 LNHDA and CDR2 SQIVND (reference sequence). CDR3: CASSARTGGSSPLHF. CDR3 nucleotides: TGTGCCAGTAGTGCCAGGACAGGGGGCAGTTCACCCCTCCACTTT.

The DNA of the CDR3 is TGTGCCAGCAGCCACGGATTTCAGGGCGGCAATCAGCCCCAGCATTTT. Translated, it gives CASSHGFQGGNQPQHF. The chain links TRBV4-2 to TRBJ1-5, with D possibly being TRBD1 (5 bases). There are 16 residues in the CDR3. The germline V gene has CDR1 LGHNA and CDR2 YNFKEQ. With 3 bases removed from V and 2 bases from J, the gap between germline ends came to 14 bases.

Points on this clone: At the DNA level, this CDR3 is encoded by other sequences in the same sample as well. The chain combines TRBV5-4 with TRBJ2-7; 8 bases are shared with TRBD1. Germline assignment: CDR1 SGHNT and CDR2 YYREEE (reference sequence). The CDR3 is 14 amino acids. V lost 4 bases, J lost 2 bases, and 5 bases stayed unmatched. The CDR3 region has the DNA TGTGCCAGCAGCCCCGGACAGGGTGCCTACGAGCAGTACTTC. As protein: CASSPGQGAYEQYF. Full variable domain (outside the CDR3, taken from reference TRBV5-4 and TRBJ2-7): ETGVTQSPTHLIKTRGQQVTLRCSSQSGHNTVSWYQQALGQGPQFIFQYYREEENGRGNFPPRFSGLQFPNYSSELNVNALELDDSALYLCASSPGQGAYEQYFGPGTRLTVT.

The V and J genes are TRBV2 and TRBJ2-7; 7 nucleotides agree with TRBD2. The V gene end was trimmed by 7 bases and the J gene end by 3 bases; junction bases not matched to a gene: 6. There are 13 residues in the CDR3. Germline CDR1 is SNHLY and CDR2 is FYNNEI. The CDR3 DNA follows: TGTGCCAGCAAAGGACTAGATTTCTACGAGCAGTACTTC. Translated, it gives CASKGLDFYEQYF. Based on the CDR3 plus reference TRBV2 and TRBJ2-7, the full variable domain is EPEVTQTPSHQVTQMGQEVILRCVPISNHLYFYWYRQILGQKVEFLVSFYNNEISEKSEIFDDQFSVERPDGSNFTLKIRSTKLEDSAMYFCASKGLDFYEQYFGPGTRLTVT.

V usage is TRBV25-1 and J usage is TRBJ2-1; D may correspond to TRBD1 or TRBD2 (6 bases each). Germline assignment: CDR1 MGHDK and CDR2 SYGVNS. The CDR3 spans 14 residues. V was trimmed by 7 bases and J by 10 bases, leaving 20 bases between them. The CDR3, as DNA: TGTGCCAGCAAGGACAGCGGGTCCGTGTGGGAGCAGTTCTTC. It yields the protein CASKDSGSVWEQFF. The full variable domain, in which reference TRBV25-1 and TRBJ2-1 provide the parts outside the CDR3, is EADIYQTPRYLVIGTGKKITLECSQTMGHDKMYWYQQDPGMELHLIHYSYGVNSTEKGDLSSESTVSRIRTEHFPLTLESARPSHTSQYLCASKDSGSVWEQFFGPGTRLTVL.

The V call is TRBV20-1, the J call TRBJ2-7, with TRBD2 matching over 7 bases. With V trimmed by 5 bases and J by 9 bases, 7 bases remained unmatched. The CDR3 length is 11 residues. CDR1 and CDR2 from the germline V gene are DFQATT and SNEGSKA (reference sequence). Here the CDR3 DNA reads TGCAGTGCTTCTAGCGGTGCGAGGCAGTACTTC. Protein: CSASSGARQYF.

The J gene is TRBJ2-5, the V gene TRBV19; 13 bases are a match to TRBD2. Germline loops: CDR1 LNHDA, CDR2 SQIVND (reference sequence). The CDR3 is 16 residues long. Germline trimming cut 5 bases from V and 5 bases from J; bases unmatched to any gene: 8. The DNA for the CDR3 is TGTGCCAGTAGTGTAACTAGCGGGAGGGCCTTGGAGACCCAGTACTTC. Residues: CASSVTSGRALETQYF.

The chain joins TRBV7-8 to TRBJ2-3, with 15 bases lining up with TRBD2. The V gene's germline CDR1 is SGHVS and CDR2 FQNEAQ. This CDR3 spans 16 amino acids. J was trimmed by 7 bases and V by 1 base; bases with no gene match: 3. The CDR3 coding sequence is TGTGCCAGCAGCTTAGAAGGGACTAGCGGGAGGTATACGCAGTATTTT. It yields the protein CASSLEGTSGRYTQYF. Full variable domain (missing parts from reference TRBV7-8 and TRBJ2-3): GAGVSQSPRYKVAKRGQDVALRCDPISGHVSLFWYQQALGQGPEFLTYFQNEAQLDKSGLPSDRFFAERPEGSVSTLKIQRTQQEDSAVYLCASSLEGTSGRYTQYFGPGTRLTVL.

The chain joins TRBV19 to TRBJ2-5; 11 bases are a match to TRBD1. CDR1 LNHDA and CDR2 SQIVND come from the germline V gene (reference sequence). The CDR3 sequence is 14 residues long. The V gene end was trimmed by 5 bases and the J gene end by 4 bases; junction bases not matched to a gene: 3. The chain's CDR3 is CASSSGTGGETQYF. The CDR3 coding sequence is TGTGCCAGTAGTTCCGGGACAGGGGGAGAGACCCAGTACTTC.

The V call is TRBV24-1, the J call TRBJ2-5; possible D gene TRBD1, 6 bases. The germline V and J ends were trimmed by 2 bases and 1 base, with 13 bases remaining between them. The CDR3 covers 16 residues. Germline V gives CDR1 KGHDR, CDR2 SFDVKD. The CDR3 reads CATSDSGVPSQETQYF. CDR3 nucleotides: TGTGCCACCAGTGATTCAGGGGTCCCCAGCCAAGAGACCCAGTACTTC.

The rearrangement joins TRBV6-1 to TRBJ2-2; D tentatively reads TRBD1 or TRBD2 (5 bases each). CDR1 and CDR2 (germline): MNHNS, SASEGT. The CDR3 is 16 residues long. V lost 3 bases, J lost 2 bases, and 13 bases lay in between. This chain's CDR3 is CASSDPGRTNTGELFF. The CDR3 nucleotides read TGTGCCAGCAGTGATCCGGGACGGACAAACACCGGGGAGCTGTTTTTT.

The chain couples TRBV5-1 to TRBJ2-1, with D possibly TRBD2 on 5 matching bases. Trimming removed 1 base at V and 0 bases at J, with 8 bases between. The CDR3 consists of 15 residues. Germline V gene data show CDR1 as SGHRS and CDR2 as YFSETQ. CDR3 residues: CASSLWESSYNEQFF. As DNA, the CDR3 is TGCGCCAGCAGCTTGTGGGAGAGCTCCTACAATGAGCAGTTCTTC.